This T cell receptor (beta chain) was captured by sequencing in a study of neurological immune-mediated disorders. This CDR3 spans 15 amino acids. Germline V lookup: CDR1 SGHKS, CDR2 YYEKEE (reference sequence). TCRdb passed the 5' RACE reads through MiXCR, listing each CDR3 protein once. The table records some 60,000 distinct CDR3 sequences, roughly 2.5% of them present only once. Points on this clonotype: At one end, the junction sequence differs from germline, possibly due to a read error.

The receptor was isolated from a man aged 45 to 65 with multiple sclerosis. V is TRBV5-5 and J is TRBJ1-6; TRBD1 matches at 7 bases. What was sequenced was PBMCs. The CDR3 loop reads CASSYRTGSNSPLNF. The CDR3 nucleotides are TGTGCCAGCAGCTACCGGACAGGCTCTAATTCACCCCTCAACTTT.